This T cell receptor beta chain comes out of a study of T cells in Graves' hyperthyroidism and ophthalmopathy. A sample of blood taken at first hyperthyroidism diagnosis preceded any ophthalmopathy symptoms. The investigators amplified TCR beta CDR3 regions from RNA transcripts. Researchers ran a first-round RT-PCR on the TCR CDR3 using the HTBI primer set. TCRdb reprocessed the multiplex PCR reads with MiXCR, giving one entry per CDR3 protein. The sample lists about 770,000 distinct CDR3 sequences; around a sixth were seen once. This clonotype was seen more than once but under ten times. The clonotype was recovered from a woman aged 50 to 65 with Graves' hyperthyroidism that later progressed to Graves' ophthalmopathy. Sequencing was performed on blood.

The CDR3 here is CASSLNRGNQPQHF. The CDR3 DNA reads as TGTGCCAGCAGCTTAAACAGGGGCAATCAGCCCCAGCATTTT. The V gene is TRBV7-2, the J gene TRBJ1-5, with D perhaps TRBD1 (6 bases). The CDR3 runs to 14 residues. Germline V gene sequence: CDR1 SGHTA, CDR2 FQGNSA. V gave up 2 bases and J gave up 2 bases, with 7 bases separating them. Together with reference TRBV7-2 and TRBJ1-5, the CDR3 gives the full variable domain: GAGVSQSPSNKVTEKGKDVELRCDPISGHTALYWYRQSLGQGLEFLIYFQGNSAPDKSGLPSDRFSAERTGGSVSTLTIQRTQQEDSAVYLCASSLNRGNQPQHFGDGTRLSIL.